Below, 2 T cell receptor beta chains from the same sample are listed, as sequenced in a study of T cells in Graves' hyperthyroidism and ophthalmopathy. Authors of the study amplified TCR beta CDR3 regions from RNA transcripts. Carried out on the TCR CDR3, a first-round RT-PCR used the HTBI primer set. Using its own MiXCR run on the multiplex PCR reads, TCRdb lists one record per CDR3 protein. This sample has hundreds of thousands of distinct CDR3 sequences, with under 20% found just once. Sequencing was done on a sample of blood. The receptors come from a woman aged 45-60 years with Graves' hyperthyroidism that later progressed to Graves' ophthalmopathy.

This clonotype was picked up a small number of times. An end of the junction does not agree with germline; a read error may underlie this. V and J are TRBV2 and TRBJ2-1; D remains unclear. The CDR3 length is 12 residues. CDR1 is SNHLY, CDR2 FYNNEI, per germline. The CDR3 region is CASREDGNEQFF. The CDR3 DNA follows: TGTGCCAGCAGAGAAGATGGCAATGAGCAGTTCTTC.

This clonotype was counted only a few times. V usage is TRBV20-1 and J usage is TRBJ2-1; 9 bases are a match to TRBD1. Per the germline V gene, CDR1 is DFQATT and CDR2 is SNEGSKA (reference sequence). Trimming cost V 5 bases and J 7 bases; bases outside gene matches: 12. The CDR3 sequence is 15 residues long. The CDR3 DNA reads as TGCAGTGCTCCGGACAGGGGTCGGAATATGAATGAGCAGTTCTTC. Protein: CSAPDRGRNMNEQFF.